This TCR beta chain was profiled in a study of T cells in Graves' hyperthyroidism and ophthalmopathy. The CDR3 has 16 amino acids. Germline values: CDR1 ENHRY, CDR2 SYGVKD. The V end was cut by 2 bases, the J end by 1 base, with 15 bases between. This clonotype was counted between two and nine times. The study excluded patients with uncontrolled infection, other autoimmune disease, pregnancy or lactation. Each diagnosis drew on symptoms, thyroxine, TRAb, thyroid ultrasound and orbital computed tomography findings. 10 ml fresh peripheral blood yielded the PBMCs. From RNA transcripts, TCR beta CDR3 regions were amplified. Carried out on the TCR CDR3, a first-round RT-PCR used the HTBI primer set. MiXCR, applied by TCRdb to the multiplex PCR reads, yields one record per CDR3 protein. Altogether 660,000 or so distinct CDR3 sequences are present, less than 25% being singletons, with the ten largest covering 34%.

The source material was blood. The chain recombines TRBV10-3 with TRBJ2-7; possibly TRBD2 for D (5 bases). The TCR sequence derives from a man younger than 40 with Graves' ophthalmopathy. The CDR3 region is CAISERARVQSYEQYF. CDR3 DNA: TGTGCCATCAGTGAGCGGGCGCGGGTGCAGTCCTACGAGCAGTACTTC.